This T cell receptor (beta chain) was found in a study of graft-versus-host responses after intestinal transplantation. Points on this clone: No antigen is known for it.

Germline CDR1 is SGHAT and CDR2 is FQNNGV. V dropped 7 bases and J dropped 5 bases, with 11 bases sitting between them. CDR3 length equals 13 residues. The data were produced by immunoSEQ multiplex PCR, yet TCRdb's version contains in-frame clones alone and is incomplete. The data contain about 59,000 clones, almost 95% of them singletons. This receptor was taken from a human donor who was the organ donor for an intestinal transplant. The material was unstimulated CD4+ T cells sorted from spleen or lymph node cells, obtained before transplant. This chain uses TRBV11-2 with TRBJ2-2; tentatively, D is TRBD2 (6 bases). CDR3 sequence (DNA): TGTGCCAGCATGGGGGGTAAAACCGGGGAGCTGTTTTTT. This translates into CASMGGKTGELFF.